Listed below are T cell receptor beta chains from one sample, sequenced in a study of T cell repertoires in cytomegalovirus infection. The antigens these receptors bind are not known. TCRdb called the reads again in MiXCR, with one record for every CDR3 protein. The table has about 140,000 distinct CDR3 sequences, more than 25% seen once. The material sequenced was CD8+ T cells from cultured PBMCs, taken from culture after CMV antigen stimulation. These receptors were collected from a human donor in good health (CMV status not recorded). Some clones in this sample may be carry-over from other donors' samples. CDR3s leave out the opening cysteine and the closing phenylalanine or tryptophan. The order of the fields is CDR3 protein, V gene.

ASTRGGPRADEQF,TRBV27
ASSEMSTGELF,TRBV6-1
ASSLMGLYYGYT,TRBV7-9
ATSDPKLAGGKDTQY,TRBV24-1
ASSYGGGLDTQY,TRBV6-5
ASSLYVRLDYGYT,TRBV12-3/TRBV12-4
ASSFGQGQPNEQY,TRBV4-1
ASSTRQVVNYGYT,TRBV7-8
ASSEITNSGNTIY,TRBV2
ASSLTPGQLGQPQH,TRBV27
ATSSSGTGVLEQY,TRBV15
ASSAGTDIYEQY,TRBV27
ASSPGQEAF,TRBV25-1
ASSLWQGVDTQY,TRBV7-9
ASSFYRVVGAYNEQF,TRBV12-3/TRBV12-4
ASSQVQSNTEAF,TRBV4-1
ASSQDPSGGWETQY,TRBV3-1
ASSEEDSTGELF,TRBV6-4
ASSLAGLQH,TRBV12-3/TRBV12-4
ASSPPGKGYEQY,TRBV6-6
ASSYSLGGDTEAF,TRBV6-8
ASSLFGGWEQY,TRBV7-6
ASSGGTASSYEQY,TRBV7-8
ASRMRGSFYEQY,TRBV28
ASSWTGTALINEQF,TRBV5-1
ASSWTGGGNEQF,TRBV6-2/TRBV6-3
ASSIVDEQF,TRBV19
ASSLRVEYNEQF,TRBV5-1
ASSLVQSYNEQF,TRBV12-3/TRBV12-4
ASSLRLAGSYEQY,TRBV4-1
ASRDPDLPLH,TRBV28
ASSTDLFTGTGTLSSLNTEAF,TRBV28
SARDFSGPSHEQY,TRBV20-1
ASQTGFTEAF,TRBV19
ASSDQRQGNEQF,TRBV6-1
ASSWTDSSYEQY,TRBV7-2
ATSTPGGELF,TRBV15
ASSFFGEETQY,TRBV28
ASSLSRGDNNEQF,TRBV27
ASSPRGGGSDTQY,TRBV7-2
ASSPTSGGALNEQF,TRBV2
ASPSRTGELF,TRBV2
ASSLASGGPEGEQY,TRBV7-6
ASIPWKGGSEKLF,TRBV5-8
ASSGTSGDTDTQY,TRBV2
ASSHQMTDNQPQH,TRBV4-1
ASSLVGDNYEQY,TRBV7-9
ASSSLQGVDYGYT,TRBV11-1
AARTGTDNTEAF,TRBV15
ASSLGLQYEQY,TRBV12-3/TRBV12-4
SASYSHTEAF,TRBV29-1
ASLRDSVVGDYGYT,TRBV2
ASSHDRWGTGELF,TRBV7-6
ASSFSGVGSPLH,TRBV5-4
ASSLDPGSSYNEQF,TRBV11-2
ASIPGGLNTDTQY,TRBV28
ASSISGQGAMETQY,TRBV19